This is a list of T cell receptor beta chains from one sample in a study of blood T cells in healthy people across ages. One entry per CDR3 protein results from TCRdb running MiXCR on the 5' RACE reads. Of about 1.1 million distinct CDR3 sequences in the sample, 35% to 40% were seen once. Sequencing used blood. These receptors were collected from a man aged 18 to 30 in good health. CDR3s include the opening cysteine and the closing phenylalanine or tryptophan. Each record gives: V gene, clone size, J gene, D gene, CDR3 DNA, CDR3 protein. The D gene is left open where the match is weak. Size is stated for part of the rows, as once, few or many counts, or as a class when the clone is expanded.

>TRBV6-5|NA|TRBJ1-5|NA
TGTGCCAGCAGACCGGACGGATATCAGCCCCAGCATTTT
CASRPDGYQPQHF
>TRBV6-1|many|TRBJ1-2|NA
TGTGCCAGCAGTGGTGATTACTATGGCTACACCTTC
CASSGDYYGYTF
>TRBV6-5|few|TRBJ1-1|NA
TGTGCCAGCAGTCCAACGGGCATAAACACTGAAGCTTTCTTT
CASSPTGINTEAFF
>TRBV29-1|few|TRBJ2-1|NA
TGCAGCGTTGAAGATGGAGCGGGCCCCTACAATGAGCAGTTCTTC
CSVEDGAGPYNEQFF
>TRBV7-9|NA|TRBJ1-5|NA
TGTGCCAGCAGCTCCCTTCCCTCGACAAGCCTCAATCAGCCCCAGCATTTT
CASSSLPSTSLNQPQHF
>TRBV6-2/TRBV6-3|few|TRBJ2-7|NA
TGTGCCAGCAGGTCGACAGCCTACGAGCAGTACTTC
CASRSTAYEQYF
>TRBV24-1|once|TRBJ2-2|NA
TGTGCCACCAGTGATCCACTCTCCGGGGAGCTGTTTTTT
CATSDPLSGELFF
>TRBV6-6|few|TRBJ1-2|NA
TGTGCCAGCACCCTAAGTGGAGCGGGCTACACCTTC
CASTLSGAGYTF
>TRBV2|NA|TRBJ2-7|NA
TGTGCCAGCAGTGTGGCTGGCGAGACGGGGGAGCAGTACTTC
CASSVAGETGEQYF
>TRBV6-2/TRBV6-3|NA|TRBJ2-1|TRBD2
TGTGCCAGCAGTGGCTGGAAAAGCGGGGGTTACCAAGAGACCCAGTTCTTC
CASSGWKSGGYQETQFF
>TRBV3-1|NA|TRBJ2-1|NA
TGTGCCAGCAGCCAAGGGGTATATCCCTACAATGAGCAGTTCTTC
CASSQGVYPYNEQFF
>TRBV20-1|NA|TRBJ2-3|TRBD2
TGCAGTGCTACCACCGGGAGGGACGCAGATACGCAGTATTTT
CSATTGRDADTQYF
>TRBV10-3|NA|TRBJ2-1|TRBD2
TGTGCCATCAGTTCCGGGACTAGCGAAGAGACCCAGTTCTTC
CAISSGTSEETQFF
>TRBV6-1|few|TRBJ1-2|NA
TGTGCCAGCAGTTTACAGGAACCCTATGGCTACACCTTC
CASSLQEPYGYTF
>TRBV4-3|few|TRBJ2-2|TRBD1
TGCGCCAGCAGCCAAGATCGTCAGGGGGTACTGTTTTTT
CASSQDRQGVLFF
>TRBV10-3|NA|TRBJ2-7|TRBD2
TGTGCCATCAATGGGGGGGGGTCCTCCCCTTACAATGAGCAGTACTTC
CAINGGGSSPYNEQYF
>TRBV20-1|NA|TRBJ1-1|TRBD1
TGCAGTGCTTGGGACAGGGACACTGAAGCTTTCTTT
CSAWDRDTEAFF
>TRBV19|NA|TRBJ1-1|NA
TGTGCCAGTAGGGTAGGACCCATGAACACTGAAGCTTTCTTT
CASRVGPMNTEAFF
>TRBV20-1|NA|TRBJ2-7|NA
TGCAGTGCTAGAGATCAGGGCTACAGCTCCTACAATGAGCAGTACTTC
CSARDQGYSSYNEQYF
>TRBV10-3|few|TRBJ2-7|TRBD1
TGTGCCATCAGTGAGTCGAAAAGAGGGGACCAGGGGGAGTACTTC
CAISESKRGDQGEYF
>TRBV25-1|NA|TRBJ1-4|NA
TGTGCCAGCAAAAAAGGGGACCGGGGATATGAAAAACTGTTTTTT
CASKKGDRGYEKLFF
>TRBV12-5|NA|TRBJ1-2|NA
TGTGCTAGTGGTGTACATGGGGGCTATGGCTACACCTTC
CASGVHGGYGYTF
>TRBV20-1|NA|TRBJ2-7|TRBD2
TGCAGTGCTTACCCACGGACTAGCGGGGGGTCAGCGGATGAGCAGTACTTC
CSAYPRTSGGSADEQYF
>TRBV20-1|NA|TRBJ1-5|NA
TGCAGTGCTTGGCAGGGTGGTGGGCCCCAGCATTTT
CSAWQGGGPQHF
>TRBV12-3/TRBV12-4|NA|TRBJ1-5|NA
TGTGCCAGCACTTCGTCGGCTAATCAGCCCCAGCATTTT
CASTSSANQPQHF
>TRBV29-1|few|TRBJ1-3|NA
TGCAGCGGGGATAGGGGGGGCCCCCTAACCTGCTCTGGAAACACCATATATTTT
CSGDRGGPLTCSGNTIYF
>TRBV7-2|few|TRBJ1-1|NA
TGTGCCAGCTTAGAGGGCGTCTCATACACTGAAGCTTTCTTT
CASLEGVSYTEAFF
>TRBV27|NA|TRBJ2-3|TRBD1
TGTGCCAGCAGTTTTAGGGGGCGATCTACAGATACGCAGTATTTT
CASSFRGRSTDTQYF
>TRBV14|NA|TRBJ1-1|NA
TGTGCCAGCAGCTCCCGGCGGAGCACTGAAGCTTTCTTT
CASSSRRSTEAFF